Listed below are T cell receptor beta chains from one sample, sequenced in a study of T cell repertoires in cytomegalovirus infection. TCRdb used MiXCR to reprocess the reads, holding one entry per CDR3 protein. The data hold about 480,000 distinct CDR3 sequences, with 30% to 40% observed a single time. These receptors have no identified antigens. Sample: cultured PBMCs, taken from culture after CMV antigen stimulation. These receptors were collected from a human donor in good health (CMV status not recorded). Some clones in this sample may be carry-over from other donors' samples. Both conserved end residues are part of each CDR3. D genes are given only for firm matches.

cdr3_aa: CASRTSNQETQYF; v_call: TRBV3-1; d_call: NA
cdr3_aa: CASATTGTAGEQYF; v_call: TRBV19; d_call: NA
cdr3_aa: CASSIDGLAVRGNEQFF; v_call: TRBV19; d_call: TRBD2
cdr3_aa: CASSLVVGGDPPETQYF; v_call: TRBV5-4; d_call: NA
cdr3_aa: CASSLSGEGASLHF; v_call: TRBV6-8; d_call: TRBD1
cdr3_aa: CASRSRTSYNEQFF; v_call: TRBV6-2/TRBV6-3; d_call: TRBD2
cdr3_aa: CASSLERGNSPLHF; v_call: TRBV7-6; d_call: NA
cdr3_aa: CATSRDSGAWGTEAFF; v_call: TRBV15; d_call: NA
cdr3_aa: CASSPGGGWVDYEQYF; v_call: TRBV7-2; d_call: NA
cdr3_aa: CASSRETGLGTDTQYF; v_call: TRBV5-6; d_call: NA
cdr3_aa: CAGKARFSYNEQFF; v_call: TRBV2; d_call: NA
cdr3_aa: CASSPPVSGNQPQHF; v_call: TRBV19; d_call: NA
cdr3_aa: CASSVDRSNQPQHF; v_call: TRBV7-2; d_call: TRBD1
cdr3_aa: CASREGYDYGYTF; v_call: TRBV19; d_call: NA
cdr3_aa: CASSRRVSEQYF; v_call: TRBV7-2; d_call: NA
cdr3_aa: CASSSNRDSPLHF; v_call: TRBV28; d_call: NA
cdr3_aa: CASSYSTSGQSASSYNEQFF; v_call: TRBV6-2/TRBV6-3; d_call: TRBD2
cdr3_aa: CASSYSRGLAARNYEQYF; v_call: TRBV6-2/TRBV6-3; d_call: TRBD2
cdr3_aa: CASSVRLAKNNEQFF; v_call: TRBV4-2; d_call: TRBD2
cdr3_aa: CASSLRTFSGNEQFF; v_call: TRBV11-3; d_call: NA
cdr3_aa: CSANSRSSGTDTQYF; v_call: TRBV20-1; d_call: NA
cdr3_aa: CASSYAGSGTNTQYF; v_call: TRBV7-2; d_call: TRBD2
cdr3_aa: CASSYWAGRQETQYF; v_call: TRBV6-5; d_call: NA
cdr3_aa: CACGQGGNQPQHF; v_call: TRBV30; d_call: TRBD1
cdr3_aa: CASSARVSPTYEQYF; v_call: TRBV7-9; d_call: NA
cdr3_aa: CASSDRQGGPEAFF; v_call: TRBV6-2/TRBV6-3; d_call: TRBD1
cdr3_aa: CASSNRGSANTGELFF; v_call: TRBV7-2; d_call: TRBD1
cdr3_aa: CASSYSTSGRAEQFF; v_call: TRBV28; d_call: TRBD2
cdr3_aa: CAISEPSSWPKQYF; v_call: TRBV10-3; d_call: NA
cdr3_aa: CASSSQGAAPLHF; v_call: TRBV12-3/TRBV12-4; d_call: TRBD1
cdr3_aa: CAWSVLVTGELFF; v_call: TRBV30; d_call: NA
cdr3_aa: CASSDITSGNTIYF; v_call: TRBV19; d_call: NA
cdr3_aa: CATKPGSNNSPLHF; v_call: TRBV6-2/TRBV6-3; d_call: NA
cdr3_aa: CSATGTSYSYEQYF; v_call: TRBV20-1; d_call: NA
cdr3_aa: CASSPDRENTEAFF; v_call: TRBV12-3/TRBV12-4; d_call: TRBD1
cdr3_aa: CASSLVRITLPKETQYF; v_call: TRBV7-8; d_call: NA
cdr3_aa: CASSLAPGKNIQYF; v_call: TRBV7-2; d_call: NA
cdr3_aa: CASSLGQVGADTQYF; v_call: TRBV5-3; d_call: TRBD1
cdr3_aa: CASSQVAGWGLFF; v_call: TRBV4-1; d_call: NA
cdr3_aa: CASSLYQQYF; v_call: TRBV28; d_call: NA
cdr3_aa: CASSYSVLAGAYEQYF; v_call: TRBV6-2/TRBV6-3; d_call: TRBD2
cdr3_aa: CASSLGLTSGKETQYF; v_call: TRBV28; d_call: TRBD2
cdr3_aa: CATSDSFGSSGANVLTF; v_call: TRBV24-1; d_call: NA
cdr3_aa: CASRRGEKLFF; v_call: TRBV27; d_call: NA
cdr3_aa: CASRVVGGGGHETQYF; v_call: TRBV28; d_call: NA
cdr3_aa: CASSLGTSELYEQYF; v_call: TRBV5-4; d_call: TRBD2
cdr3_aa: CASSRYGQSYGYTF; v_call: TRBV5-6; d_call: NA
cdr3_aa: CAGQGVAVAEQFF; v_call: TRBV30; d_call: TRBD1
cdr3_aa: CASSLGTGAYEQYF; v_call: TRBV27; d_call: NA
cdr3_aa: CASSLEYTEAFF; v_call: TRBV12-3/TRBV12-4; d_call: NA
cdr3_aa: CASSSMYQETQYF; v_call: TRBV7-2; d_call: NA
cdr3_aa: CSAQREGRGDTQYF; v_call: TRBV20-1; d_call: TRBD2
cdr3_aa: CASSPNMGGQGTFF; v_call: TRBV7-2; d_call: NA
cdr3_aa: CASSPPGLRNSPLHF; v_call: TRBV7-2; d_call: NA
cdr3_aa: CASSLRNQTGLTIQETQYF; v_call: TRBV7-2; d_call: NA